These 31 T cell receptor beta chains came from one sample sequenced in a study of blood T cell repertoires in COVID-19. Repertoires were generated with immunoSEQ multiplex PCR, while TCRdb's copy carries only in-frame clones and drops some. The table lists 55,000 to 75,000 clones, more than 65% of them singletons. Source material: peripheral blood. Receptors originate from an elderly man with COVID-19, enrolled during active disease.

V is TRBV27 and J is TRBJ1-5; D may be TRBD1 (6 bases). The germline V and J ends were trimmed by 5 bases and 2 bases, with 16 bases remaining between them. Germline lookup yields CDR1 MNHEY and CDR2 SMNVEV (reference sequence). The CDR3 sequence is 16 residues long. CDR3 loop: CASSPRRGYGNQPQHF. In DNA, the CDR3 is TGTGCCAGCAGTCCACGCAGGGGTTATGGCAATCAGCCCCAGCATTTT.

The rearrangement joins TRBV4-3 to TRBJ2-2; D not certain. The CDR3 consists of 15 residues. Germline CDR1 LGHNA, CDR2 YSLEER. Trimming removed 6 bases from V and 2 bases from J, with 13 bases in between. CDR3 in DNA: TGCGCCAGCAGACTATCCATGACTAACACCGGGGAGCTGTTTTTT. Its translation: CASRLSMTNTGELFF.

Details on this clone: The germline gene is not matched at one end of the junction; a read error may be the cause. The rearrangement links TRBV5-6 to TRBJ1-1; 7 bases fit TRBD1. The CDR3 has 13 amino acids. The germline V gene encodes CDR1 SGHDT and CDR2 YYEEEE. Here the CDR3 DNA reads TGTGCCAGCAGCCGGACAGGCTACACTGAAGTTTTCTTT. Protein sequence: CASSRTGYTEVFF. Complete variable domain (other parts from reference TRBV5-6 and TRBJ1-1): DAGVTQSPTHLIKTRGQQVTLRCSPKSGHDTVSWYQQALGQGPQFIFQYYEEEERQRGNFPDRFSGHQFPNYSSELNVNALLLGDSALYLCASSRTGYTEVFFGQGTRLTVV.

The chain recombines TRBV27 with TRBJ1-1; D gene unclear. V lost 3 bases, J lost 1 base, and 6 bases lay in between. The CDR3 covers 13 residues. Germline CDR1 reads MNHEY; CDR2 reads SMNVEV (reference sequence). CDR3 loop: CASSFWPNTEAFF. Here the CDR3 DNA reads TGTGCCAGCAGTTTTTGGCCGAACACTGAAGCTTTCTTT.

The chain carries TRBV4-2 and TRBJ2-1; the match to TRBD2 covers 12 bases. V lost 5 bases, J lost 10 bases, and 9 bases stayed unmatched. The CDR3 spans 15 residues. Germline V gives CDR1 LGHNA, CDR2 YNFKEQ. CDR3 region: CASSAPSGGANEQFF. As DNA, the CDR3 is TGTGCCAGCAGCGCCCCTAGCGGGGGGGCGAACGAGCAGTTCTTC.

The chain links TRBV4-3 to TRBJ1-2; D is perhaps TRBD1 (5 bases). The germline V and J ends were trimmed by 0 bases and 8 bases, with 13 bases remaining between them. The V gene's germline CDR1 is LGHNA and CDR2 YSLEER. The CDR3 length is 14 residues. The DNA of the CDR3 is TGCGCCAGCAGCCAAGATCCTGACAGACTCGGCTACACCTTC. Translation: CASSQDPDRLGYTF.

This clone turned up a few times. The chain uses TRBV7-9 and TRBJ2-5, with 11 bases that match TRBD2. Germline assignment: CDR1 SEHNR and CDR2 FQNEAQ (reference sequence). The CDR3 length is 19 residues. V lost 1 base and J lost 1; bases outside the gene matches: 11. The DNA of the CDR3 is TGTGCCAGCAGCTTAGTTCTAGCGGGGGGCGGTAGTGCCCAAGAGACCCAGTACTTC. Translated: CASSLVLAGGGSAQETQYF.

Points on this clone: Other DNA sequences in this specimen translate into the identical CDR3. The chain joins TRBV27 to TRBJ2-2, with TRBD2 as a possible D gene (6 bases). Germline-derived CDR1 and CDR2 are MNHEY and SMNVEV (reference sequence). This CDR3 region has 16 residues. Trimming shortened V by 5 bases and J by 4 bases, and 17 bases separated the two germline ends. CDR3 in amino acids: CASSMGGLSGTGELFF. CDR3 DNA: TGTGCCAGCAGTATGGGGGGTCTCTCGGGCACCGGGGAGCTGTTTTTT.

This clone showed up just a few times. CDR3 bases: TGTGCCAGTACCATGGGACTAGCGGGGGATGAGCAGTTCTTC. It codes for CASTMGLAGDEQFF. J is TRBJ2-1 and V is TRBV19; 14 bases line up with TRBD2. The CDR3 loop spans 14 amino acids. V lost 7 bases to trimming and J lost 8 bases; unmatched junction nucleotides: 4. Germline CDR1 and CDR2: LNHDA and SQIVND (reference sequence).

The chain uses TRBV27 and TRBJ1-1; 7 bases match TRBD1. This CDR3 contains 15 residues. V was pared by 3 bases and J by 4 bases, with 8 bases of the junction left unmatched. Germline V gene sequence: CDR1 MNHEY, CDR2 SMNVEV (reference sequence). CDR3 sequence: CASSFLGGDGTEAFF. The CDR3 DNA sequence: TGTGCCAGCAGTTTTTTAGGGGGCGATGGCACTGAAGCTTTCTTT.

The chain carries TRBV7-2 and TRBJ2-1; TRBD2 agrees at 12 bases. This CDR3 is 15 amino acids long. Unmatched junction bases numbered 5, after V lost 4 bases and J lost 7 bases. Germline-derived CDR1 and CDR2 are SGHTA and FQGNSA. Written as DNA, the CDR3 is TGTGCCAGCAGCTCCCTAGCGGGGGGGCTAAATGAGCAGTTCTTC. It translates to CASSSLAGGLNEQFF.

V is TRBV5-1 and J is TRBJ1-2, with TRBD1 identical over 7 bases. V was clipped by 3 bases and J by 4 bases; unmatched bases: 6. Germline V CDR1 and CDR2: SGHRS, YFSETQ. The CDR3 spans 14 residues. CDR3 sequence: CASSSQGGVYGYTF. As DNA, the CDR3 is TGCGCCAGCAGCTCCCAGGGGGGAGTCTATGGCTACACCTTC.

The chain combines TRBV3-1 (or the pseudogene TRBV3-2) with TRBJ2-2; possibly TRBD2 for D (5 bases). V was pared by 0 bases and J by 7 bases, with 9 bases between. The CDR3 has 14 residues. Germline loops: CDR1 LGHDT, CDR2 YNNKEL (reference sequence). The CDR3 loop is CASSQDGGFGELFF. The CDR3 DNA reads TGTGCCAGCAGCCAAGATGGCGGGTTCGGGGAGCTGTTTTTT.

In its sample, this clone was seen once. The J gene is TRBJ1-1, the V gene TRBV6-2 or TRBV6-3; no reliable D call. The germline CDR1 and CDR2 sequences are MNHEY and SVGEGT. CDR3 length: 13 residues. V shed 5 bases and J shed 5 bases, with 12 bases lying between them. CDR3 sequence: CASSQAVWTEAFF. The DNA for the CDR3 is TGTGCCAGCAGTCAAGCGGTTTGGACTGAAGCTTTCTTT.

The chain combines TRBV6-5 with TRBJ1-4; D remains unclear. With 5 bases removed from V and 5 bases from J, the gap between germline ends came to 12 bases. The CDR3 loop spans 14 amino acids. Germline CDR1 and CDR2: MNHEY and SVGAGI. CDR3 sequence: CASSPVKSNEKLFF. DNA of the CDR3: TGTGCCAGCAGTCCAGTGAAGTCCAATGAAAAACTGTTTTTT.

This sequence joins TRBV10-3 and TRBJ2-1; maybe TRBD1 (6 bases). Germline assignment: CDR1 ENHRY and CDR2 SYGVKD. V dropped 7 bases and J dropped 4 bases, with 11 bases sitting between them. The CDR3 contains 13 residues. CDR3 sequence (DNA): TGTGCCATCATGCTACAGGGTTACAATGAGCAGTTCTTC. It encodes CAIMLQGYNEQFF.

The chain joins TRBV6-2 or TRBV6-3 to TRBJ2-7, with unresolved D. This CDR3 contains 13 residues. V dropped 0 bases and J dropped 5 bases, with 8 bases sitting between them. Germline CDR1 reads MNHEY; CDR2 reads SVGEGT. CDR3 bases: TGTGCCAGCAGTTACTCTCGCGGCCACGAGCAGTACGTC. This gives the protein CASSYSRGHEQYV.

The chain is built from TRBV10-1 and TRBJ2-3; D is ambiguous. Trimming took 0 bases from V and 4 from J, leaving 11 bases between them. Germline values: CDR1 WNHNN, CDR2 SYGVQD (reference sequence). The CDR3 is 15 amino acids. The DNA of the CDR3 is TGCGCCAGCAGTGAGTCCGGGTTTGAAGCAGATACGCAGTATTTT. Its translation: CASSESGFEADTQYF.

This clone was detected once. V and J are TRBV7-3 and TRBJ2-1; 10 positions agree with TRBD2. This CDR3 is built from 15 residues. Germline CDR1 reads SGHTA; CDR2 reads FQGTGA. The ends lost 5 bases at V and 2 bases at J; junction bases unmatched: 3. CDR3 nucleotide sequence: TGTGCCAGCAGCCTTAGCGGGGGGCCCTACAATGAGCAGTTCTTC. As protein: CASSLSGGPYNEQFF.

This clone came up once. The chain joins TRBV6-5 to TRBJ2-7; possibly TRBD1 for D (5 bases). The ends were cut back, 10 bases at V and 6 bases at J, with 22 bases in the middle. The V gene's germline CDR1 is MNHEY and CDR2 SVGAGI. CDR3 length: 14 amino acids. The CDR3 DNA sequence: TGTGCCATCCAGAGTCCCAGGGTACGAGCCGAGCAGTACTTC. It yields the protein CAIQSPRVRAEQYF.

The gene calls are TRBV4-2 and TRBJ1-1, with 10 bases matching TRBD1. This CDR3 contains 15 residues. Germline assignment: CDR1 LGHNA and CDR2 YNFKEQ. The V gene end was trimmed by 4 bases and the J gene end by 2 bases; junction bases not matched to a gene: 4. In DNA, the CDR3 is TGTGCCAGCAGCCCCGGGACAGGGGATAACACTGAAGCTTTCTTT. This gives the protein CASSPGTGDNTEAFF.

This chain joins TRBV5-4 and TRBJ1-2; D remains ambiguous. The germline V gene has CDR1 SGHNT and CDR2 YYREEE (reference sequence). V lost 4 bases, J lost 8 bases, and 18 bases lay in between. The CDR3 is made up of 14 amino acids. CDR3 loop: CASSPLGAIGGYTF. CDR3 DNA sequence: TGTGCCAGCAGCCCCCTCGGAGCGATCGGCGGCTACACCTTC.

This clone was seen a few times. The rearrangement joins TRBV2 to TRBJ2-7; 10 nucleotides line up with TRBD1. V was pared by 8 bases and J by 5 bases, with 3 bases of the junction left unmatched. CDR1 and CDR2 (germline): SNHLY, FYNNEI. The CDR3 is made up of 12 amino acids. In nucleotides, the CDR3 is TGTGCCAGCGCGGGACAGGGGCACGAGCAGTACGTC. This sequence encodes CASAGQGHEQYV.

The genes are TRBV28 and TRBJ2-3; 7 bases match TRBD1. Unmatched junction bases numbered 7, after V lost 8 bases and J lost 2 bases. This CDR3 is 14 amino acids long. The germline gives CDR1 MDHEN, CDR2 SYDVKM. CDR3 nucleotides: TGTGCCAGCCTAGAGGGGGCCGTCACAGATACGCAGTATTTT. Translating it yields CASLEGAVTDTQYF.

This chain connects TRBV19 to TRBJ2-7; D not certain. The germline gives CDR1 LNHDA, CDR2 SQIVND (reference sequence). Trimming pared 3 bases from V and 1 base from J, leaving 13 bases between. CDR3 length equals 15 residues. As DNA, the CDR3 is TGTGCCAGTAGTATTTCCCCTTCGGGTTCCTACGAGCAGTACTTC. This sequence encodes CASSISPSGSYEQYF.

The table lists this clone with a count of one. The chain employs TRBV7-2 and TRBJ2-3; D is perhaps TRBD1 (6 bases). Germline-derived CDR1 and CDR2 are SGHTA and FQGNSA. V dropped 4 bases and J dropped 3 bases, with 11 bases sitting between them. The CDR3 is 14 residues long. CDR3 coding DNA: TGTGCCAGCAGCTCTAACAGGGAAACAGATACGCAGTATTTT. This sequence encodes CASSSNRETDTQYF.

The chain is built from TRBV30 and TRBJ1-1; a possible D gene is TRBD1 (5 bases). Germline values: CDR1 GTSNPN, CDR2 SVGIG (reference sequence). V lost 3 bases, J lost 1 base, and 9 bases lay in between. This CDR3 is 13 amino acids long. The CDR3 nucleotides are TGTGCCTGGAGGGACACTTCGAACACTGAAGCTTTCTTT. Protein product: CAWRDTSNTEAFF.

The rearrangement uses TRBV18 and TRBJ2-1; 13 bases are shared with TRBD2. Germline CDR1 KGHSH, CDR2 LQKENI. The CDR3 consists of 15 residues. The junction had 2 bases not matched to a gene; V was cut back by 5 bases and J by 4 bases. The CDR3 sequence is CASSSLAGGYNEQFF. CDR3 nucleotide sequence: TGTGCCAGCTCATCACTAGCGGGGGGGTACAATGAGCAGTTCTTC.

This clone has only one observation. The chain is built from TRBV19 and TRBJ2-3; D ambiguous. The CDR3 length is 14 residues. V lost 3 bases to trimming and J lost 2 bases, with 9 bases between them. The germline V gene encodes CDR1 LNHDA and CDR2 SQIVND (reference sequence). The CDR3 DNA reads TGTGCCAGTAGTATTCCCGGGTCCACAGATACGCAGTATTTT. Protein sequence: CASSIPGSTDTQYF.

The V call is TRBV7-8, the J call TRBJ2-1, with TRBD1 as a possible D gene (6 bases). V was pared by 1 base and J by 4 bases, with 17 bases between. Germline-derived CDR1 and CDR2 are SGHVS and FQNEAQ. The CDR3 length is 17 residues. The CDR3 DNA is TGTGCCAGCAGCTTAGGTCGCAGGGGAAAGCGGTACAATGAGCAGTTCTTC. Protein product: CASSLGRRGKRYNEQFF.

This chain connects TRBV7-8 to TRBJ1-4; maybe TRBD1 (5 bases). In germline, CDR1 is SGHVS, CDR2 FQNEAQ. Trimming cost V 1 base and J 10 bases, with 10 bases left between them. CDR3 length equals 13 residues. CDR3 nucleotide sequence: TGTGCCAGCAGCTTAGTTCAGGGTGGAAAACTGTTTTTT. Its protein is CASSLVQGGKLFF.